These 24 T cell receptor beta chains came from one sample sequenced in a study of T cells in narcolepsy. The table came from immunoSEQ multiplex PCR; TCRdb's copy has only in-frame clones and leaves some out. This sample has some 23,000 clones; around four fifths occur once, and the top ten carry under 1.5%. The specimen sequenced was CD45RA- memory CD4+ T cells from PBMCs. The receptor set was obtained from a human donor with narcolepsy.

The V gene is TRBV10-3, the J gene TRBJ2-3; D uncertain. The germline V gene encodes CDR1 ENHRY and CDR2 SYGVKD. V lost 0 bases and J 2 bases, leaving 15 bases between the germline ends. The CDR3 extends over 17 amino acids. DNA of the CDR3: TGTGCCATCAGTGAGTCCTCCGCTAGAACTTACACAGATACGCAGTATTTT. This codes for CAISESSARTYTDTQYF.

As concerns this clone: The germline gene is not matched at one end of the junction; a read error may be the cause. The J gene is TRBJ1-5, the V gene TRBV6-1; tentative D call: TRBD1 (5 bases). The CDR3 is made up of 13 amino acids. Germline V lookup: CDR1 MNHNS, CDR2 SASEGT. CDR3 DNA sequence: TGTGCCAGCACCGAGGGGCACAATCGGCCCCAGCATTTT. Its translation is CASTEGHNRPQHF.

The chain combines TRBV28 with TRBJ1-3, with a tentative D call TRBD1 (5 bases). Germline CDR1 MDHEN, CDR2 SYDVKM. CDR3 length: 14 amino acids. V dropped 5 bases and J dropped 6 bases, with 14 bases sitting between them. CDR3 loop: CASSRAGASNTIYF. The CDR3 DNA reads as TGTGCCAGCAGTCGCGCCGGGGCGTCAAACACCATATATTTT.

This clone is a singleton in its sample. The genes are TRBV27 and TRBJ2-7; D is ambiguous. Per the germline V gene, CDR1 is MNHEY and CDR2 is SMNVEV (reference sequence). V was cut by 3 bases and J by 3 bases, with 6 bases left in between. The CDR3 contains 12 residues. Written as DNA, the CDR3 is TGTGCCAGCAGTTTTGTTGGCTACGAGCAGTACTTC. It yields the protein CASSFVGYEQYF.

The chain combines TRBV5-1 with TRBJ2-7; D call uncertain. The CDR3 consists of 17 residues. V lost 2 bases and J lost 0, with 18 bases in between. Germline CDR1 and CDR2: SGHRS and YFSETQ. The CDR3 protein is CASSFARGRSLSYEQYF. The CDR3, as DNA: TGCGCCAGCAGCTTTGCTCGAGGACGTTCCCTCTCCTACGAGCAGTACTTC.

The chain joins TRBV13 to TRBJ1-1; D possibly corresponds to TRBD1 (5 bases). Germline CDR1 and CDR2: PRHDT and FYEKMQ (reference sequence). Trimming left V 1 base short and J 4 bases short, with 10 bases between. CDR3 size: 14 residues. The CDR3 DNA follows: TGTGCCAGCAGCTTAGATGGGGGTCCCACTGAAGCTTTCTTT. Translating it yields CASSLDGGPTEAFF.

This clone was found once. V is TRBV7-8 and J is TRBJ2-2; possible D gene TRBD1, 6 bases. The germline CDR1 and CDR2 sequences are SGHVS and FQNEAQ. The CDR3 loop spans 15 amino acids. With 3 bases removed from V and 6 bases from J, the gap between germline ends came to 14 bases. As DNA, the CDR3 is TGTGCCAGCAGCTTCTCTTTAACAGGGCCCGGGGAGCTGTTTTTT. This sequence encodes CASSFSLTGPGELFF.

Here the CDR3 reads CATRAQGDNEQFF. The DNA of the CDR3 is TGTGCCACGAGGGCCCAGGGCGACAATGAGCAGTTCTTC. J is TRBJ2-1 and V is TRBV28; D tentatively reads TRBD1 or TRBD2 (5 bases each). Trimming removed 10 bases from V and 5 bases from J, with 15 bases in between. The CDR3 extends over 13 amino acids. CDR1 is MDHEN, CDR2 SYDVKM, per germline.

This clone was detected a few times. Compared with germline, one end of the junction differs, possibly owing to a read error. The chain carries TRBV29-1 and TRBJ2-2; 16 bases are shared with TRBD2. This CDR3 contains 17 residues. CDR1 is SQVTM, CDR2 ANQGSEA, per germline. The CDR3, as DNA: TGCAGCGTTGAGGTACCGGGACTAGCGGGAGGGCCGTCGGGAGCTGTTTTT. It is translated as CSVEVPGLAGGPSGAVF.

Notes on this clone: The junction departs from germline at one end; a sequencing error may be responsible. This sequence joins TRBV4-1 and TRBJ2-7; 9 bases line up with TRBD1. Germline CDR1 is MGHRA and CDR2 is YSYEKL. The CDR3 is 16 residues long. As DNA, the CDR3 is TGCGCCAGCAGCCATCCTTACAGGGGGCTCTCCCACGAGCAGTACTTC. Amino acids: CASSHPYRGLSHEQYF.

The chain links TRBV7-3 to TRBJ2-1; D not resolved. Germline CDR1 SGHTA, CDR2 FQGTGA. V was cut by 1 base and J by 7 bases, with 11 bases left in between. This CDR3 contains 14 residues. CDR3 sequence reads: CASSLSDFVNEQFF. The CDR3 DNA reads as TGTGCCAGCAGCTTAAGTGACTTCGTGAATGAGCAGTTCTTC.

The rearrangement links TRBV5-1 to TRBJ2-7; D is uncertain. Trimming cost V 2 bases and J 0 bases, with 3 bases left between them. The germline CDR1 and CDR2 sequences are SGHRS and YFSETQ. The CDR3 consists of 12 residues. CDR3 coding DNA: TGCGCCAGCAGCTTAAGCTCCTACGAGCAGTACTTC. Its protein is CASSLSSYEQYF.

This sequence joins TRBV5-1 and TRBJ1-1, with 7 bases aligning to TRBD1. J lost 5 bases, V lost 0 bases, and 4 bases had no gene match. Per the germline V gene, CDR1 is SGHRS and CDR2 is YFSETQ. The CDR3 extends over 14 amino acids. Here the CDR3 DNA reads TGCGCCAGCAGCTTGGAGGGGGCAGCAACTGAAGCTTTCTTT. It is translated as CASSLEGAATEAFF.

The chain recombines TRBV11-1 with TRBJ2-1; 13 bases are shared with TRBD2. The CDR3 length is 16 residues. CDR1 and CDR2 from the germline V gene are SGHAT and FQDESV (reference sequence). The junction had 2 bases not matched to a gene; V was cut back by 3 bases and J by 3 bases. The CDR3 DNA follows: TGTGCCAGCAGCTTGGGGACTAGCGGGATCTACAATGAGCAGTTCTTC. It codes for CASSLGTSGIYNEQFF.

The CDR3 spells CASSLKVGDYEQYF. CDR3 in DNA: TGTGCCAGCAGCTTAAAGGTCGGAGACTACGAGCAGTACTTC. V and J are TRBV7-6 and TRBJ2-7; D gene uncertain. Germline-derived CDR1 and CDR2 are SGHVS and FNYEAQ. With 2 bases removed from V and 3 bases from J, the gap between germline ends came to 11 bases. The CDR3 consists of 14 residues. Filled out from reference TRBV7-6 and TRBJ2-7, the complete variable domain reads GAGVSQSPRYKVTKRGQDVALRCDPISGHVSLYWYRQALGQGPEFLTYFNYEAQQDKSGLPNDRFSAERPEGSISTLTIQRTEQRDSAMYRCASSLKVGDYEQYFGPGTRLTVT.

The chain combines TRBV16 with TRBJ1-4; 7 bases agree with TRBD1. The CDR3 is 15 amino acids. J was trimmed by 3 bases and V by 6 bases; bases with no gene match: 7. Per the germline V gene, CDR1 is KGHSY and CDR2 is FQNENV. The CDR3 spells CASSLRQGPNEKLFF. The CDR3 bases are TGTGCCAGCAGTCTCAGACAGGGACCTAATGAAAAACTGTTTTTT.

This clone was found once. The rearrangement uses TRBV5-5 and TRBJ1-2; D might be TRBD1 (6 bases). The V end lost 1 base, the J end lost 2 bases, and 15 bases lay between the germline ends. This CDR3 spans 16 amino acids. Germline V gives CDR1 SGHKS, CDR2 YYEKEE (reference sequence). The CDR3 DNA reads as TGTGCCAGCAGCTTGAGGACAGAAACGAGAAACTATGGCTACACCTTC. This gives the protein CASSLRTETRNYGYTF.

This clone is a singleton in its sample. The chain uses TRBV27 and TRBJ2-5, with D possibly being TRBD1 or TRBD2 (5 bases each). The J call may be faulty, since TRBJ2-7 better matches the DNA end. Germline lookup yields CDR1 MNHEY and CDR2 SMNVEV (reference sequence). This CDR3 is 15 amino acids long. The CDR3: CASSSHVGVTYEQYF. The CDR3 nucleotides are TGTGCCAGCAGCTCCCATGTGGGGGTAACCTACGAGCAGTACTTC.

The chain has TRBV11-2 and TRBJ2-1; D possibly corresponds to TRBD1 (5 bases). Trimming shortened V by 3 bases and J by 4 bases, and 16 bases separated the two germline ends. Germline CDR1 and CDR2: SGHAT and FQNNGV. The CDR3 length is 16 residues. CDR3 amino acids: CASSFTPGPPYNEQFF. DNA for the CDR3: TGTGCCAGCAGCTTCACCCCAGGGCCCCCGTACAATGAGCAGTTCTTC.

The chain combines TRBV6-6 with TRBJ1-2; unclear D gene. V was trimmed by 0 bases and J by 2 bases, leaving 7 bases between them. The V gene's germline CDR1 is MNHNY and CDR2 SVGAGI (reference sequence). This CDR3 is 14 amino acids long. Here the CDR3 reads CASSYSQRNYGYTF. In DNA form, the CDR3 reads TGTGCCAGCAGTTACTCCCAGAGAAACTATGGCTACACCTTC.

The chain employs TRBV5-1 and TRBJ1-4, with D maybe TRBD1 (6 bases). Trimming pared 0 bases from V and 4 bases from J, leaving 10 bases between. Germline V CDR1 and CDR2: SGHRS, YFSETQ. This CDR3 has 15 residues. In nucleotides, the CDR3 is TGCGCCAGCAGCTTGGAGGACAGAAGTAATGAAAAACTGTTTTTT. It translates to CASSLEDRSNEKLFF. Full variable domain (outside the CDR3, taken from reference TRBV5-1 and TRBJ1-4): KAGVTQTPRYLIKTRGQQVTLSCSPISGHRSVSWYQQTPGQGLQFLFEYFSETQRNKGNFPGRFSGRQFSNSRSEMNVSTLELGDSALYLCASSLEDRSNEKLFFGSGTQLSVL.

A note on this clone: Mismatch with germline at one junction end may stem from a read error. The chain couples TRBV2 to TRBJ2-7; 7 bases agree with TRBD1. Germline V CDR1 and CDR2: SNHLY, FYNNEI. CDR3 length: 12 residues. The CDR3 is CASNEQGLAQYF. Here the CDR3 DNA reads TGTGCCAGCAATGAACAGGGGTTAGCGCAGTACTTC.

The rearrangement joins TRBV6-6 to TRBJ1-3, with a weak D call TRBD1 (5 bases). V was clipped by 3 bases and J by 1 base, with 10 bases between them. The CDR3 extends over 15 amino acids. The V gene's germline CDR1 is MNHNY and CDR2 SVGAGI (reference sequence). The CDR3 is CASSYGAGSGNTIYF. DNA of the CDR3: TGTGCCAGCAGTTATGGGGCTGGGTCTGGAAACACCATATATTTT.

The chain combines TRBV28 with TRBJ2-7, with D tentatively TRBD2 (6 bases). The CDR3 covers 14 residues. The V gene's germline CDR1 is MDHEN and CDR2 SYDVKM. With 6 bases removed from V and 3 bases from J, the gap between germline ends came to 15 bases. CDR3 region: CASRRLVGVYEQYF. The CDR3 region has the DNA TGTGCCAGCAGGAGACTAGTGGGAGTCTACGAGCAGTACTTC.